This TCR beta chain was obtained from a study of T cells in Graves' hyperthyroidism and ophthalmopathy (dated by TCRdb to the late 2010s). Broadly, across the study: Peripheral blood samples were taken at initial diagnosis, before any treatment was given. To identify distinguishing TCR V-J signatures, a discovery cohort of some 99 patients was used, comprising roughly 45 with Graves' ophthalmopathy and 57 with stable Graves' hyperthyroidism. In roughly six Graves' hyperthyroidism patients, the study also compared T-cell repertoires from thyroid tissue with T-cell repertoires from blood. Prospective prediction of ophthalmopathy was tested in an independent validation cohort of 18 hyperthyroidism patients and 15 to 17 patients who later progressed to ophthalmopathy. Once sampling was done, hyperthyroidism patients were given methimazole at a starting dose of 30 mg daily, whereas ophthalmopathy patients were given high-dose intravenous methylprednisolone. The approximately 98 discovery patients were randomly divided into training and test sets at a 7:3 ratio. TCR Vbeta CDR3 sequencing of 135 peripheral blood samples (43 ophthalmopathy, around 80 hyperthyroidism and approximately 17 progressor patients) is reported in the paper.

Trimmed from V: 4 bases; trimmed from J: 3 bases; junction bases lacking a gene match: 4. The germline V gene encodes CDR1 LNHDA and CDR2 SQIVND (reference sequence). The CDR3 covers 14 residues, taking in both the cysteine and the phenylalanine. The sequence is cut down to CDR3 DNA, 42 bases in frame from base 1. To note about this clonotype: It lacks a known antigen. No base quality information exists; no much larger clone differs at one position.

Stable Graves' hyperthyroidism was defined as no progression to ophthalmopathy during 18 months of follow-up. The hyperthyroidism patients were between 18 and 65 years old and newly diagnosed, with a disease duration of less than 2 months. Patients with uncontrolled infections, other autoimmune diseases, pregnancy or lactation were excluded. Clinical symptoms, serum thyroxine and TRAb, thyroid ultrasound, and orbital computed tomography formed the basis for the diagnoses. PBMCs were separated from around 9.1 ml of fresh peripheral blood using Ficoll-Paque density gradient centrifugation. Total RNA was extracted using Trizol reagent, and RNA quality was assessed on an Agilent 2100 Bioanalyzer. On the study overall, not on this receptor specifically: Blood samples also contained most of the expanded thyroid clonotypes (frequency above 0.001), which suggests that blood repertoires may reflect thyroid immune responses. No statistical method was used to set the sample size in advance, and investigators knew the group allocation. In validation, the model predicted progression to ophthalmopathy with just under 71% sensitivity and less than 80% specificity, a median of about six months before onset. A 13 V-J signature model separated ophthalmopathy from stable hyperthyroidism, with just over 85% sensitivity and 81.08% specificity in cross-validation and 80%/75% in testing.

TCR beta CDR3 regions were amplified from RNA transcripts. The TCR CDR3 was subjected to a first round of RT-PCR using the HTBI primer set and the Qiagen OneStep RT-PCR kit. Libraries were constructed in a second round of multiplex PCR, after which size selection and purification were performed. The libraries were sequenced on an Illumina HiSeq2000 using paired-end 100 bp reads. Processing in the source paper ran as follows. SOAPnuke was used to process the raw data, removing reads that contained adapters or uncalled bases, had a mean Phred below 15, or lacked an exact match to the constant primer or identifier. High-quality paired reads were merged with COPE v1.2.5, and unique nucleotide sequences were defined as clonotypes. MiTCR v1.1 was used to align the clonotypes against IMGT TRBV, TRBD and TRBJ reference segments. The analysis included only V-J combinations with a frequency above 0.0001, which together covered 99% to 99.2% of the repertoires. A TCS score was defined as the ratio of F50 (clonal expansion) to E x V (chaos), with BLOSUM62-based TCRdist applied between CDR3 peptides within each V-J. Welch's t-statistics and random forest reduced roughly 540 V-J features to 10 to 15, which were used in a naive Bayes classifier (R e1071). In TCRdb, the public reads were trimmed at Q25 with fastp and aligned with MiXCR, with productive beta chains retained. Identical CDR3 protein sequences are pooled into one entry, listed with their most common genes and DNA. TCRdb, rather than the study authors, made the V and J calls. The sample table lists 380,000 or so distinct CDR3 sequences, approximately 15% of them with a count of one. Just under 25% of the sample rests with the top ten.

This receptor was taken from a woman in her 30s with Graves' hyperthyroidism. The source material was blood. The chain employs TRBV19 and TRBJ2-7; 9 nucleotides in the junction match TRBD1. The DNA reads as follows: TGTGCCAGTAGTAAGACAGGGGGTATCTACGAGCAGTACTTC. It encodes CASSKTGGIYEQYF.